Below are 3 T cell receptor beta chains sequenced from a single sample in a study of spatial heterogeneity in lung cancer. TCRdb reprocessed the 5' RACE reads via MiXCR and lists one record per CDR3 protein. The sample holds some 53,000 distinct CDR3 sequences, roughly 7% seen once. Documented time point: sample taken at primary tumor resection. Sequencing of whole RNA from tumor, nontumor lung or frozen PBMC involved no sorting. This sample comprised PBMCs, obtained at surgery. The receptors stem from a female donor with early-stage non-small cell lung cancer.

This clonotype has a count of ten or more. The chain links TRBV6-2 or TRBV6-3 to TRBJ1-3; D uncertain. CDR1 is MNHEY, CDR2 SVGEGT, per germline. The germline V and J ends were trimmed by 5 bases and 0 bases, with 17 bases remaining between them. This CDR3 spans 17 amino acids. CDR3 DNA: TGTGCCAGCAGTAAGACAAACTGGGCCAGCTCTGGAAACACCATATATTTT. Translation gives CASSKTNWASSGNTIYF.

This clonotype was seen ten or more times. The chain joins TRBV12-3 or TRBV12-4 to TRBJ1-4; a possible D gene is TRBD1 (6 bases). V was pared by 4 bases and J by 6 bases, with 12 bases between. CDR3 length: 14 residues. This CDR3 reads CASSSQGGDEKLFF. CDR3 bases: TGTGCCAGCAGTTCACAGGGAGGAGATGAAAAACTGTTTTTT.

This clonotype occurred many times. J is TRBJ2-1 and V is TRBV5-1; TRBD2 aligns across 7 bases. Germline CDR1 reads SGHRS; CDR2 reads YFSETQ. Trimming at V came to 0 bases and at J to 9 bases, leaving 9 bases not matched to a gene. The CDR3 has 15 amino acids. CDR3 in DNA: TGCGCCAGCAGCTTGGTAGTAGGGGAGGGTGCTGAGCAGTTCTTC. This codes for CASSLVVGEGAEQFF.